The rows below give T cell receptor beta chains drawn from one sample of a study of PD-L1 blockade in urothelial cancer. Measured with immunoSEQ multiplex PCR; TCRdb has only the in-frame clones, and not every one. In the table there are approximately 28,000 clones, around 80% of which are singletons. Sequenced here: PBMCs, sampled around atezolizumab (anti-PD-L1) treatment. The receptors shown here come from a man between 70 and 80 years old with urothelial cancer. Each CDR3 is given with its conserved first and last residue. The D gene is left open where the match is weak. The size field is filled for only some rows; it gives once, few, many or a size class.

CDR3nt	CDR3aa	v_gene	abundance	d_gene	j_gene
TGCGCCAGCGGGGACTTGGGCGAGCAGTACTTC	CASGDLGEQYF	TRBV5-1	NA	NA	TRBJ2-7
TGTGCCAGCAGCTTAGTAGGAAGCGGGGGGGCCTACAATGAGCAGTTCTTC	CASSLVGSGGAYNEQFF	TRBV7-3	NA	TRBD2	TRBJ2-1
TGTGCCACCAGCAGAGAAGGGGCAGGGGCCCACGAGCAGTACTTC	CATSREGAGAHEQYF	TRBV15	once	NA	TRBJ2-7
TGCGCCAGCAGCACCAGGCCGGGACAGTCCTACAATGAGCAGTTCTTC	CASSTRPGQSYNEQFF	TRBV4-1	NA	TRBD1	TRBJ2-1
TGTGCCAGCAGTGAAGAATACTACAATGAGCAGTTCTTC	CASSEEYYNEQFF	TRBV6-1	NA	NA	TRBJ2-1
TGCGCCAGCAGCCATCCTTCGGAGTATAGATCCTACGAGCAGTACTTC	CASSHPSEYRSYEQYF	TRBV4-1	NA	NA	TRBJ2-7
TGTGCCAGCAGCTTAACGGGAGTGGTGACAGATACGCAGTATTTT	CASSLTGVVTDTQYF	TRBV7-9	NA	NA	TRBJ2-3
TGCGCCAGCAGCTTGGGGGACAGGCTCAGCACAGATACGCAGTATTTT	CASSLGDRLSTDTQYF	TRBV5-1	NA	TRBD1	TRBJ2-3
TGTGCCAGCAGCTTGGCTGGGCGGGACTACTACAATGAGCAGTTCTTC	CASSLAGRDYYNEQFF	TRBV5-6	NA	TRBD2	TRBJ2-1
TGTGCCAGCAGCTTTGAAGGGAGCTCTGGAAACACCATATATTTT	CASSFEGSSGNTIYF	TRBV7-6	NA	NA	TRBJ1-3
TGTGCCAGCACAAGGGGTCGTAATCAGCCCCAGCATTTT	CASTRGRNQPQHF	TRBV2	NA	NA	TRBJ1-5
TGTGCCAGCAGTGTAGCGGGGGAAGCAGATACGCAGTATTTT	CASSVAGEADTQYF	TRBV7-2	NA	TRBD2	TRBJ2-3
TGTGCCAGCAGCTCCAGCGGGAGTGATTGGGAGACCCAGTACTTC	CASSSSGSDWETQYF	TRBV5-4	few	TRBD2	TRBJ2-5
TGTGCCACCAGCAGACAAACAGGGTTCGGGGAGCTGTTTTTT	CATSRQTGFGELFF	TRBV15	few	NA	TRBJ2-2
TGTGCCAGCAGCGTAGGAACAGGGGGAAACTATGGCTACACCTTC	CASSVGTGGNYGYTF	TRBV9	NA	TRBD1	TRBJ1-2
TGTGCCAGTAGTATTTGGGGACAGGGGGCTAACACTGAAGCTTTCTTT	CASSIWGQGANTEAFF	TRBV19	NA	TRBD1	TRBJ1-1
TGTGCCACCAGCAGACCCGCCGACAGGGGCAGCACTGAAGCTTTCTTT	CATSRPADRGSTEAFF	TRBV15	NA	TRBD1	TRBJ1-1
TGTGCCAGCAGTTCTCCGAGGACGGGAGCCTACGAGCAGTACTTC	CASSSPRTGAYEQYF	TRBV28	NA	NA	TRBJ2-7
TGTGCCAGCAGCTTTGGGCGAAAAAGCGGGGGGGCCAATGAGCAGTTCTTC	CASSFGRKSGGANEQFF	TRBV11-3	NA	TRBD2	TRBJ2-1
TGTGCCAGCTCACCCTCTCAGGGGACAGGTCAAGAGACCCAGTACTTC	CASSPSQGTGQETQYF	TRBV18	NA	TRBD1	TRBJ2-5